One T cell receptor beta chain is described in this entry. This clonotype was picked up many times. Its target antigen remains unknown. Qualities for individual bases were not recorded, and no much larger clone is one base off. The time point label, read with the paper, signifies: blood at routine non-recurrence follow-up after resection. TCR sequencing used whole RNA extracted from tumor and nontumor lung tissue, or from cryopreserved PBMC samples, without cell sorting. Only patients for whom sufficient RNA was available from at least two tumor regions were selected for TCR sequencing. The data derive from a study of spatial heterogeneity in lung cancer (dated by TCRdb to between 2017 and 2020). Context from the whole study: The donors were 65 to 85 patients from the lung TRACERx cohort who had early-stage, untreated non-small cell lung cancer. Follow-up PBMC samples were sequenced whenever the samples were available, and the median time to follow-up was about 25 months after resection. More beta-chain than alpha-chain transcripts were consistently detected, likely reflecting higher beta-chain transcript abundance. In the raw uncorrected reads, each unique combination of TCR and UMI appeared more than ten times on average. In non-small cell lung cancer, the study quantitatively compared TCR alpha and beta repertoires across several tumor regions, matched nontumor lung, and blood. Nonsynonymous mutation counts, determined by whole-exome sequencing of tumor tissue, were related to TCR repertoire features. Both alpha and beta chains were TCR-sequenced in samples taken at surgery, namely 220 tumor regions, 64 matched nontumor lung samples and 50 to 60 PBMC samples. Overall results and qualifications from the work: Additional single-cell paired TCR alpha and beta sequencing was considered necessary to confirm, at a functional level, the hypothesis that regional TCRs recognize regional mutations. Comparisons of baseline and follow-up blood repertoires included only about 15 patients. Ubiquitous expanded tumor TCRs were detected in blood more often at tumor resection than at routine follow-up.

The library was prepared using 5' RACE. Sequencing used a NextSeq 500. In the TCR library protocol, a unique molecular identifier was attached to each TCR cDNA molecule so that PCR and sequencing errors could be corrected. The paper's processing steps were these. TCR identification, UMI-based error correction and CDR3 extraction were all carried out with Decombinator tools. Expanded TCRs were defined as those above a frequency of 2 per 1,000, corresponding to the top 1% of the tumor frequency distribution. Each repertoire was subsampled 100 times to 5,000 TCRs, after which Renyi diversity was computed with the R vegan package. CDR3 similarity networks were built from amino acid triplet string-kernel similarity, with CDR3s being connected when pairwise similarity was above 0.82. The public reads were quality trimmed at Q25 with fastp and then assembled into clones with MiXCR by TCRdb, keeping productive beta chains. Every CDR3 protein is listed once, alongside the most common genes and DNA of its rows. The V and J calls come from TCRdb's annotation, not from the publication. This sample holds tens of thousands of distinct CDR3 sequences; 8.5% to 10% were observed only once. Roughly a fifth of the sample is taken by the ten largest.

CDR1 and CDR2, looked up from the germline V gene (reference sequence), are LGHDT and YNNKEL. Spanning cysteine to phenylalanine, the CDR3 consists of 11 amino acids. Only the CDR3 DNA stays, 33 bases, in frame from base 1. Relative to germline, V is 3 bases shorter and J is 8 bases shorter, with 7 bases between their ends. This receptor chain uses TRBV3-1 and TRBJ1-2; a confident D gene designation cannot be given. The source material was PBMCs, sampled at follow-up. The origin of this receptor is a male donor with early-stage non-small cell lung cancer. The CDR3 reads CASSQLTGYTF. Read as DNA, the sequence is TGTGCCAGCAGCCAGCTAACGGGCTACACCTTC.